Below, 23 T cell receptor beta chains from the same sample are listed, as sequenced in a study of blood T cell repertoires in COVID-19. Assay used: immunoSEQ multiplex PCR; TCRdb lists only in-frame clones, some missing. The sample includes about 63,000 clones, roughly 78% of them seen just once. The sequencing sample was made of peripheral blood. Receptors originate from a human donor in a cohort sampled during active COVID-19.

This clone was seen a handful of times. The V gene is TRBV19, the J gene TRBJ1-4; D gene uncertain. V lost 5 bases, J lost 8 bases, and 12 bases lay in between. This CDR3 spans 13 amino acids. The germline V gene has CDR1 LNHDA and CDR2 SQIVND (reference sequence). As DNA, the CDR3 is TGTGCCAGTAGTTCCACCAGAAAGGAAAAACTGTTTTTT. Translated: CASSSTRKEKLFF.

This sequence joins TRBV6-6 and TRBJ1-1; unclear D gene. The germline V gene has CDR1 MNHNY and CDR2 SVGAGI (reference sequence). The CDR3 sequence is 14 residues long. V dropped 7 bases and J dropped 2 bases, with 14 bases sitting between them. The CDR3 nucleotides read TGTGCCAGCACCCTCGGAGGTTACAACACTGAAGCTTTCTTT. It yields the protein CASTLGGYNTEAFF.

The chain joins TRBV5-1 to TRBJ2-3; 8 nucleotides match TRBD2. This CDR3 spans 16 amino acids. Germline V lookup: CDR1 SGHRS, CDR2 YFSETQ. Trimming took 6 bases from V and 1 from J; bases not matched to a gene: 10. Here the CDR3 DNA reads TGCGCCAGCACCCCTAGCGGGTTACATCGCACAGATACGCAGTATTTT. Its translation is CASTPSGLHRTDTQYF.

V is TRBV7-2 and J is TRBJ1-5; the match to TRBD1 covers 7 bases. J lost 5 bases, V lost 4 bases, and 2 bases had no gene match. The CDR3 is made up of 13 amino acids. Germline values: CDR1 SGHTA, CDR2 FQGNSA. The CDR3 is CASSSDRYQPQHF. CDR3 DNA sequence: TGTGCCAGCAGCTCGGACAGGTATCAGCCCCAGCATTTT.

The V gene is TRBV29-1, the J gene TRBJ2-5; D is perhaps TRBD2 (5 bases). The germline V gene encodes CDR1 SQVTM and CDR2 ANQGSEA. The CDR3 contains 12 residues. V was pared by 3 bases and J by 5 bases, with 10 bases between. The CDR3 reads CSVERSGETQYF. The DNA of the CDR3 is TGCAGCGTTGAGAGGTCGGGGGAGACCCAGTACTTC. The full variable domain, rest sourced from reference TRBV29-1 and TRBJ2-5, is SAVISQKPSRDICQRGTSLTIQCQVDSQVTMMFWYRQQPGQSLTLIATANQGSEATYESGFVIDKFPISRPNLTFSTLTVSNMSPEDSSIYLCSVERSGETQYFGPGTRLLVL.

This sequence joins TRBV6-5 and TRBJ2-7, with a weak D call TRBD1 (6 bases). V was clipped by 6 bases and J by 9 bases, with 15 bases between them. CDR1 is MNHEY and CDR2 is SVGAGI in the germline V gene. This CDR3 region has 12 residues. In DNA, the CDR3 is TGTGCCAGCAGAGGGGGACCCAGGGTGCAGTACTTC. Protein product: CASRGGPRVQYF.

The gene calls are TRBV19 and TRBJ2-1; 7 bases fit TRBD2. Per the germline V gene, CDR1 is LNHDA and CDR2 is SQIVND (reference sequence). There are 15 residues in the CDR3. Germline trimming cut 3 bases from V and 10 bases from J; bases unmatched to any gene: 12. The CDR3 DNA is TGTGCCAGTAGTATGATGGCGGGAGTTCTAGGGGAGCAGTTCTTC. Its protein is CASSMMAGVLGEQFF.

The rearrangement uses TRBV5-1 and TRBJ1-5; 9 nucleotides line up with TRBD1. The CDR3 extends over 14 amino acids. CDR1 and CDR2 (germline): SGHRS, YFSETQ. The J segment lost 7 bases and the V segment lost 4 bases, leaving 6 bases of the junction unmatched. The DNA of the CDR3 is TGCGCCAGCAGCGCTGGACAGGGGACGCAGCCCCAGCATTTT. Amino acids: CASSAGQGTQPQHF.

The chain joins TRBV19 to TRBJ2-6, with a tentative D call TRBD2 (5 bases). The V end lost 6 bases, the J end lost 4 bases, and 10 bases lay between the germline ends. Germline CDR1 reads LNHDA; CDR2 reads SQIVND (reference sequence). This CDR3 region has 14 residues. This chain's CDR3 is CASRGSGGANVLTF. In nucleotides, the CDR3 is TGTGCCAGTAGGGGCTCGGGAGGGGCCAACGTCCTGACTTTC.

The chain links TRBV5-6 to TRBJ2-3, with TRBD1 matching over 9 bases. The ends lost 3 bases at V and 6 bases at J; junction bases unmatched: 8. Germline CDR1 and CDR2: SGHDT and YYEEEE. The CDR3 is 15 residues long. This CDR3 reads CASSWDRAGGDTQYF. In nucleotides, the CDR3 is TGTGCCAGCAGCTGGGACAGGGCTGGAGGGGATACGCAGTATTTT.

The rearrangement uses TRBV10-1 and TRBJ2-2; 10 nucleotides agree with TRBD2. V trimming: 0 bases; J trimming: 5 bases; junction bases outside the gene matches: 12. The length of the CDR3 is 19 residues. Germline CDR1 is WNHNN and CDR2 is SYGVQD (reference sequence). The DNA for the CDR3 is TGCGCCAGCAGTGAGTCCCTCGTCCCTAGCGGGAGTCGAACCGGGGAGCTGTTTTTT. Translation gives CASSESLVPSGSRTGELFF.

This sequence joins TRBV18 and TRBJ2-7; 7 bases match TRBD2. Trimming cost V 2 bases and J 3 bases; bases outside gene matches: 10. This CDR3 has 16 residues. Germline values: CDR1 KGHSH, CDR2 LQKENI. Written as DNA, the CDR3 is TGTGCCAGCTCACCAGTGCGCGGGGAGGGCGGCTACGAGCAGTACTTC. It yields the protein CASSPVRGEGGYEQYF. Full variable domain (outside the CDR3, taken from reference TRBV18 and TRBJ2-7): NAGVMQNPRHLVRRRGQEARLRCSPMKGHSHVYWYRQLPEEGLKFMVYLQKENIIDESGMPKERFSAEFPKEGPSILRIQQVVRGDSAAYFCASSPVRGEGGYEQYFGPGTRLTVT.

The chain combines TRBV11-2 with TRBJ1-1; 11 bases are a match to TRBD1. This CDR3 spans 14 amino acids. Germline V gene data show CDR1 as SGHAT and CDR2 as FQNNGV. V gave up 6 bases and J gave up 5 bases; unmatched junction bases: 5. The CDR3 DNA is TGTGCCAGCAGGTGGACAGGGGGCGCGACTGAAGCTTTCTTT. This sequence encodes CASRWTGGATEAFF.

J is TRBJ1-5 and V is TRBV5-1, with a weak D call TRBD1 (5 bases). Per the germline V gene, CDR1 is SGHRS and CDR2 is YFSETQ. V was shortened by 1 base and J by 4 bases, with 9 bases between the two germline ends. The CDR3 has 14 amino acids. The CDR3 is CASSLFGGNQPQHF. Here the CDR3 DNA reads TGCGCCAGCAGCTTGTTTGGGGGGAATCAGCCCCAGCATTTT. The complete variable domain, with remaining parts taken from reference TRBV5-1 and TRBJ1-5, reads KAGVTQTPRYLIKTRGQQVTLSCSPISGHRSVSWYQQTPGQGLQFLFEYFSETQRNKGNFPGRFSGRQFSNSRSEMNVSTLELGDSALYLCASSLFGGNQPQHFGDGTRLSIL.

J is TRBJ2-2 and V is TRBV5-8; TRBD1 agrees at 10 bases. Germline V gene data show CDR1 as SGHTS and CDR2 as YDEGEE. V shed 4 bases, J shed 7 bases, and the junction held 13 bases outside the gene matches. The CDR3 has 17 amino acids. The CDR3 DNA reads TGTGCCAGCAGCCCCTACACCGGGGGGACAGGGGTCGGGGAGCTGTTTTTT. Its protein is CASSPYTGGTGVGELFF.

The CDR3 DNA follows: TGCGCCAGCAGCTTACCCACTAGCCTAGTCACCGGGGAGCTGTTTTTT. Amino acids: CASSLPTSLVTGELFF. The rearrangement links TRBV5-1 to TRBJ2-2; possibly TRBD2 for D (6 bases). V lost 2 bases to trimming and J lost 4 bases, with 15 bases between them. Germline CDR1 is SGHRS and CDR2 is YFSETQ. There are 16 residues in the CDR3.

The rearrangement uses TRBV19 and TRBJ1-1; 10 nucleotides agree with TRBD1. There are 16 residues in the CDR3. From germline, CDR1 is LNHDA and CDR2 SQIVND (reference sequence). V shed 5 bases and J 4 bases; nucleotides not matched to a gene: 10. The CDR3 spells CASSLGQGRGGTEAFF. Written as DNA, the CDR3 is TGTGCCAGTAGTCTGGGACAGGGGCGCGGTGGCACTGAAGCTTTCTTT.

This clone was observed a handful of times. The chain has TRBV28 and TRBJ2-7; TRBD2 agrees at 7 bases. J gave up 7 bases and V 6 bases, and 15 bases lay outside the gene matches. The CDR3 runs 15 residues. Germline CDR1 reads MDHEN; CDR2 reads SYDVKM. The CDR3 nucleotides are TGTGCCAGCAGCATTCGGGCTAGCGGTAACCTAGAGCAGTACTTC. Translation: CASSIRASGNLEQYF.

This chain uses TRBV28 with TRBJ1-1; 9 bases are shared with TRBD1. Germline V gene lookup returns CDR1 MDHEN and CDR2 SYDVKM. The CDR3 runs to 14 residues. V shed 10 bases, J shed 4 bases, and the junction held 10 bases outside the gene matches. The DNA for the CDR3 is TGTGCCACCTTGGGGACAGGGCGAATCACTGAAGCTTTCTTT. This codes for CATLGTGRITEAFF.

The chain joins TRBV29-1 to TRBJ1-2, with 8 bases lining up with TRBD1. After removal of 1 base from V and 5 bases from J, the junction contained 15 bases not matched to a gene. The CDR3 consists of 17 residues. CDR1 and CDR2 (germline): SQVTM, ANQGSEA. The DNA of the CDR3 is TGCAGCGTTGAAGTTCTCCCGGGACAGGCGCTCCGATATGGCTACACCTTC. It translates to CSVEVLPGQALRYGYTF.

This rearrangement joins TRBV5-8 to TRBJ2-1; 8 bases match TRBD2. The CDR3 is 16 amino acids. The germline CDR1 and CDR2 sequences are SGHTS and YDEGEE. The V segment lost 5 bases and the J segment 3 bases; nucleotides outside the gene matches: 10. CDR3 DNA: TGTGCCAGCAGTCGCCGAACTAGCGGCTACTACAATGAGCAGTTCTTC. The encoded protein is CASSRRTSGYYNEQFF.

The chain recombines TRBV30 with TRBJ1-5, with D uncertain. This CDR3 is 13 amino acids long. Trimming shortened V by 8 bases and J by 9 bases, and 20 bases separated the two germline ends. Germline CDR1 GTSNPN, CDR2 SVGIG (reference sequence). The CDR3 DNA reads as TGTGCCGAAAGCGTGGGAGGTTTGGGGCCCCAGCATTTT. This codes for CAESVGGLGPQHF.

CDR3 DNA: TGTGCCAGTAGTATTCAGCTAGCACCTGGGGGGTACGAGCAGTACTTC. It is translated as CASSIQLAPGGYEQYF. V usage is TRBV19 and J usage is TRBJ2-7, with a possible D match to TRBD2 (6 bases). The germline V and J ends were trimmed by 3 bases and 4 bases, with 19 bases remaining between them. The germline CDR1 and CDR2 sequences are LNHDA and SQIVND (reference sequence). This CDR3 is built from 16 residues.